A selection of T cell receptor beta chains follows, all from one sample in a study of CD8 T cells in Susac syndrome. TCRdb independently ran MiXCR on the immunoSEQ multiplex PCR reads; one entry per CDR3 protein. The data hold 170,000 or so distinct CDR3 sequences, with around 93% observed a single time. The specimen was CD4+ T cells from PBMCs. All receptors come from a human donor with multiple sclerosis. CDR3s include the opening cysteine and the closing phenylalanine or tryptophan. Each record gives: J gene, V gene, D gene, CDR3 protein, CDR3 DNA. The D gene is left open where the match is weak.

TRBJ2-7	TRBV28	NA	CASSFGVEGYEQYF	TGTGCCAGCAGTTTCGGGGTAGAAGGCTACGAGCAGTACTTC
TRBJ2-7	TRBV29-1	NA	CSVGGPYEQYF	TGCAGCGTTGGGGGCCCTTACGAGCAGTACTTC
TRBJ1-5	TRBV5-4	NA	CASSLQGSGQPQHF	TGTGCCAGCAGCTTGCAAGGGTCGGGCCAGCCCCAGCATTTT
TRBJ2-2	TRBV29-1	NA	CSANKDTGELFF	TGCAGCGCGAACAAGGACACCGGGGAGCTGTTTTTT
TRBJ2-4	TRBV14	TRBD2	CASSQSRPGTSGRPKNIQYF	TGTGCCAGCAGCCAATCCCGTCCCGGGACTAGCGGGAGACCCAAAAACATTCAGTACTTC
TRBJ2-5	TRBV6-5	TRBD2	CASSYRGEYIQETQYF	TGTGCCAGCAGTTACCGGGGGGAATATATCCAAGAGACCCAGTACTTC
TRBJ1-2	TRBV6-2/TRBV6-3	NA	CASSPIGWAAGYTF	TGTGCCAGCAGTCCCATTGGCTGGGCAGCTGGCTACACCTTC
TRBJ2-7	TRBV2	TRBD2	CASNSGRGYYEQYF	TGTGCCAGCAACAGCGGGAGGGGCTACTACGAGCAGTACTTC
TRBJ1-1	TRBV15	NA	CATSRDRGTTTEAFF	TGTGCCACCAGCAGAGATAGAGGGACGACCACTGAAGCTTTCTTT
TRBJ2-7	TRBV5-6	TRBD1	CASTEAGTGNYEQYF	TGTGCCAGCACTGAAGCCGGGACAGGGAACTACGAGCAGTACTTC
TRBJ1-3	TRBV30	NA	CAWSIGGRNTIYF	TGTGCCTGGAGTATCGGGGGCAGGAACACCATATATTTT
TRBJ2-5	TRBV7-2	NA	CASSLGASRETQYF	TGTGCCAGCAGCTTAGGGGCTTCGAGAGAGACCCAGTACTTC
TRBJ1-3	TRBV20-1	NA	CSARVENSGNTIYF	TGCAGTGCTAGAGTCGAGAACTCTGGAAACACCATATATTTT
TRBJ2-6	TRBV3-1	NA	CASSQVGGVGANVLTF	TGTGCCAGCAGCCAAGTAGGGGGGGTTGGGGCCAACGTCCTGACTTTC